This is a list of T cell receptor beta chains from one sample in a study of metastatic and nonmetastatic thyroid tumors. TCRdb called clones again from the PCR reads with MiXCR. The sample shows roughly 70,000 clones, 18% of them seen only once. Source material: blood. The receptors originated from a female donor with papillary thyroid cancer or a benign thyroid nodule (not recorded which). Some clones in this sample may be carry-over from other donors' samples. The CDR3 runs from the conserved cysteine through the conserved F or W. D genes are given only for firm matches. Size is stated for part of the rows, as once, few or many counts, or as a class when the clone is expanded.

- TRBJ2-5 many TRBV5-1 TGCGCCAGCAGCTTGGGCCCGGACGGAGCGGACAAACGACAAGAGACCCAGTACTTC CASSLGPDGADKRQETQYF
TRBD1 TRBJ1-1 many TRBV2 TGTGCCAGCAGGATGGACAGGGGGACGAACACTGAAGCTTTCTTT CASRMDRGTNTEAFF
TRBD1 TRBJ2-7 - TRBV5-1 TGCGCCAGCAGATCGGACAGGGACGAGCAGTACTTC CASRSDRDEQYF
TRBD2 TRBJ2-2 many TRBV6-2/TRBV6-3 TGTGCCAGCAGTAACCTAGCGGGAGGGGGCGGGGAGCTGTTTTTT CASSNLAGGGGELFF
- TRBJ1-4 many TRBV20-1 TGCAGTGCTCGATCCAGGCCGGGGGCTACTAATGAAAAACTGTTTTTT CSARSRPGATNEKLFF
TRBD2 TRBJ2-1 many TRBV20-1 TGCAGTGCCTGGACTAGCGGGACATACAATGAGCAGTTCTTC CSAWTSGTYNEQFF
TRBD1 TRBJ2-5 many TRBV2 TGTGCCAGCAGAGTCACCGGGACAGGGGAAGAGACCCAGTACTTC CASRVTGTGEETQYF
TRBD1 TRBJ1-1 - TRBV30 TGTGCCTTGAGTTTATCCAGCAGGGGGGTGACTTTCTTT CALSLSSRGVTFF
TRBD2 TRBJ2-1 many TRBV28 TGTGCCAGCAGTTCCCTCGGGACTAGCGGGATTAGTGAGCAGTTCTTC CASSSLGTSGISEQFF
- TRBJ2-7 once TRBV5-4 TGTGCCACCCATCGGGGGGCTAGCGGAAGATCCTACGAGCAGTACTTC CATHRGASGRSYEQYF
- TRBJ2-1 many TRBV20-1 TGCAGCCCCCGGGACCCATCGTACAATGAGCAGTTCTTC CSPRDPSYNEQFF
- TRBJ2-7 many TRBV24-1 TGTGCCACCAGTGACCGGGACCGATCCCTCGACGAGCAGTACTTC CATSDRDRSLDEQYF
- TRBJ1-2 - TRBV7-8 TGTGCCAGCAGCTTAGGCGGCGCTTCTAACTATGGCTACACCTTC CASSLGGASNYGYTF
- TRBJ2-7 many TRBV29-1 TGCAGCGTTGTGGGACGTCTCTCCTACGAGCAGTACTTC CSVVGRLSYEQYF
TRBD1 TRBJ1-1 many TRBV5-1 TGCGCCAGCAGCCCCGGAAGGACAGGGGGACACACTGAAGCTTTCTTT CASSPGRTGGHTEAFF
- TRBJ2-2 few TRBV6-1 TGTGCCAGCACATATGGAGGAAACACCGGGGAGCTGTTTTTT CASTYGGNTGELFF